This T cell receptor (beta chain) was captured in a study of cytomegalovirus exposure and HLA in healthy donors. Study-wide results and caveats: Three CMV-associated chains proved CMV antigen-specific in vitro.

As for this clone: Its target is unknown.

The PCR employed 60 Vbeta primers together with 13 Jbeta primers. Using immunoSEQ multiplex PCR, the repertoire was profiled, and TCRdb retains in-frame clones only, with some absent. The data contain approximately 170,000 clones, 80% to 90% of them seen just once; the ten biggest clones take up roughly 2.5%. Germline CDR1 reads LGHNA; CDR2 reads YSLEER. The CDR3 is 15 residues long. Trimming removed 3 bases at V and 6 bases at J, with 15 bases between. This clonotype was sampled from a young man in good health and CMV-seropositive. Sequencing was carried out using PBMCs. The chain uses TRBV4-3 and TRBJ1-5; a possible D gene is TRBD1 (6 bases). CDR3 amino acids: CASSQELQGTQPQHF. In DNA form, the CDR3 reads TGCGCCAGCAGCCAGGAATTACAGGGAACTCAGCCCCAGCATTTT.